The 8 T cell receptor beta chains below come from one sample, sequenced in a study of cytomegalovirus exposure and HLA in healthy donors. Primers for the PCR totalled 60 Vbeta and 13 Jbeta. Profiled with immunoSEQ multiplex PCR; TCRdb holds only in-frame clones, not every one. The sample comprises tens of thousands of clones, roughly 63% of which are singletons, and roughly 5.5% rests with the top ten. Sample: PBMCs. These receptors came from a boy aged 5-17 years in good health and CMV-seropositive.

Only a few counts were recorded for this clone. CDR3 in DNA: TGCGCCAGCAGCTTGGGAGGGGGCGGTGGCTACACCTTC. Protein: CASSLGGGGGYTF. The rearrangement uses TRBV5-1 and TRBJ1-2, with 7 nucleotides matching TRBD1. There are 13 residues in the CDR3. V trimming: 0 bases; J trimming: 7 bases; junction bases outside the gene matches: 3. Germline values: CDR1 SGHRS, CDR2 YFSETQ.

CDR3 nucleotides: TGCGCCAGCAGCCCAAAGGGACAGGGTGGCAATGAGCAGTTCTTC. It is translated as CASSPKGQGGNEQFF. The J gene is TRBJ2-1, the V gene TRBV4-1; 9 bases align to TRBD1. The CDR3 loop spans 15 amino acids. V shed 4 bases, J shed 6 bases, and the junction held 7 bases outside the gene matches. Germline V gives CDR1 MGHRA, CDR2 YSYEKL.

There are a few counts of this clone. The genes are TRBV2 and TRBJ1-5, with D perhaps TRBD1 (6 bases). The CDR3 has 14 residues. The germline gives CDR1 SNHLY, CDR2 FYNNEI. The V end lost 6 bases, the J end lost 0 bases, and 9 bases lay between the germline ends. The CDR3 DNA reads as TGTGCCAGCAGGCGGACAGTTAGCAATCAGCCCCAGCATTTT. This sequence encodes CASRRTVSNQPQHF. The full variable domain, its missing parts supplied by reference TRBV2 and TRBJ1-5, is EPEVTQTPSHQVTQMGQEVILRCVPISNHLYFYWYRQILGQKVEFLVSFYNNEISEKSEIFDDQFSVERPDGSNFTLKIRSTKLEDSAMYFCASRRTVSNQPQHFGDGTRLSIL.

The chain links TRBV27 to TRBJ1-1; TRBD1 matches 8 bases. The V segment lost 8 bases and the J segment 6 bases; nucleotides outside the gene matches: 8. CDR1 and CDR2 from the germline V gene are MNHEY and SMNVEV (reference sequence). The CDR3 covers 13 residues. The CDR3 protein is CASGSSTGAEAFF. For the CDR3, the DNA is TGTGCCAGCGGGTCGTCGACAGGGGCTGAAGCTTTCTTT.

The rearrangement links TRBV21-1 to TRBJ2-1; the table's D call of TRBD1 was not tested on the DNA. TRBV21-1 counts as a pseudogene. The CDR3 runs to 14 residues. CDR3: CASSWGHSYNEQFF. CDR3 nucleotide sequence: TGTGCCAGCAGCTGGGGACACTCCTACAATGAGCAGTTCTTC.

V is TRBV10-2 and J is TRBJ2-7; 11 nucleotides agree with TRBD2. The CDR3 has 16 residues. Germline lookup yields CDR1 WSHSY and CDR2 SAAADI. Trimming took 3 bases from V and 3 from J; bases not matched to a gene: 7. CDR3 loop: CASSDPGLAGHYEQYF. CDR3 DNA: TGCGCCAGCAGTGATCCTGGACTAGCGGGTCACTACGAGCAGTACTTC.

The chain recombines TRBV10-2 with TRBJ2-3, with D uncertain. There are 13 residues in the CDR3. The V and J ends lost 4 bases and 4 bases respectively, with 9 bases between them. Germline-derived CDR1 and CDR2 are WSHSY and SAAADI. The CDR3 here is CASSARFADTQYF. CDR3 bases: TGCGCCAGCAGTGCTAGGTTCGCAGATACGCAGTATTTT.

This clone occurred a few times. The chain joins TRBV5-6 to TRBJ1-2; possibly TRBD1 for D (6 bases). Germline V CDR1 and CDR2: SGHDT, YYEEEE. CDR3 length: 16 residues. The ends were cut back, 4 bases at V and 1 base at J, with 17 bases in the middle. The CDR3 spells CASSKRTDTFNYGYTF. The CDR3 nucleotides read TGTGCCAGCAGCAAAAGGACAGATACCTTTAACTATGGCTACACCTTC.